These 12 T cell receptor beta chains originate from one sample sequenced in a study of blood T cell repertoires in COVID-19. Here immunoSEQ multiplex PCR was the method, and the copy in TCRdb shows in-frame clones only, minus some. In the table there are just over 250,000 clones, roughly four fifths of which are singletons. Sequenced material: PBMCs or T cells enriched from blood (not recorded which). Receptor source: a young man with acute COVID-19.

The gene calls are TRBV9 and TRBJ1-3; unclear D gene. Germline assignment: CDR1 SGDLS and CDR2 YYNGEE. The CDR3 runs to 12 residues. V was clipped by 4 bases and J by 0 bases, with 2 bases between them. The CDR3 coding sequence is TGTGCCAGCAGCCGCTCTGGAAACACCATATATTTT. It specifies CASSRSGNTIYF.

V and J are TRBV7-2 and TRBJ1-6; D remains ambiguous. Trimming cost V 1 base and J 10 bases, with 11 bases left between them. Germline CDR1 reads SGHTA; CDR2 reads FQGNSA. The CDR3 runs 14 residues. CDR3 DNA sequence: TGTGCCAGCAGCTTAGTCATGTCAGTATCACCCCTCCACTTT. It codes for CASSLVMSVSPLHF.

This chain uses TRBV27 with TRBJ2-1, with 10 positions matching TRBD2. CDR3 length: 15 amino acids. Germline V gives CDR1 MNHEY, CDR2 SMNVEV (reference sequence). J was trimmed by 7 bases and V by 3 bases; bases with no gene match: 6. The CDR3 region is CASSFRASGGNEQFF. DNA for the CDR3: TGTGCCAGCAGTTTTCGGGCTAGCGGGGGAAATGAGCAGTTCTTC.

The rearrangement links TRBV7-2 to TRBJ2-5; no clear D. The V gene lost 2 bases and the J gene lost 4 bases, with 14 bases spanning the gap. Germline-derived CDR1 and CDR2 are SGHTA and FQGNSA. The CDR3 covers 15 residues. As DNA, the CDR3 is TGTGCCAGCAGCTTACTCCCTAGGATGGGAGAGACCCAGTACTTC. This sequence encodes CASSLLPRMGETQYF.

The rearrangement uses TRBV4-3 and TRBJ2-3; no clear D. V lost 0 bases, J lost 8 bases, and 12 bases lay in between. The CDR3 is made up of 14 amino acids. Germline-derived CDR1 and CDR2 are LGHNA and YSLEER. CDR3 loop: CASSQDPAAGTQYF. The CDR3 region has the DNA TGCGCCAGCAGCCAAGATCCGGCTGCAGGTACGCAGTATTTT.

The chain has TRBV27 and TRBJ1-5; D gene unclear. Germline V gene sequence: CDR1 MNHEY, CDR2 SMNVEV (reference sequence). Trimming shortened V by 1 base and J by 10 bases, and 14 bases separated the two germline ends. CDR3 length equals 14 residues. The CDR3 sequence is CASSLYPGFGPQHF. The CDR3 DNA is TGTGCCAGCAGTTTATACCCAGGTTTCGGACCCCAGCATTTT.

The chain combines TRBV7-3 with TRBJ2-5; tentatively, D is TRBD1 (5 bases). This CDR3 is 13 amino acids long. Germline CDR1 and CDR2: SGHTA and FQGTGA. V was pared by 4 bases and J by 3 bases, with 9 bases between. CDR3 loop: CASSSRQKETQYF. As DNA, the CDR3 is TGTGCCAGCAGCTCCCGACAGAAAGAGACCCAGTACTTC.

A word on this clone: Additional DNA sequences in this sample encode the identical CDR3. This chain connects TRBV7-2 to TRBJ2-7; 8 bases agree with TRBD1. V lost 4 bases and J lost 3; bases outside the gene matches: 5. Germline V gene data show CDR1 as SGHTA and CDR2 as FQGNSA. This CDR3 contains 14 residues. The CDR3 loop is CASSSGTGNYEQYV. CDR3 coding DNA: TGTGCCAGCAGCTCCGGGACAGGCAACTACGAGCAGTACGTC.

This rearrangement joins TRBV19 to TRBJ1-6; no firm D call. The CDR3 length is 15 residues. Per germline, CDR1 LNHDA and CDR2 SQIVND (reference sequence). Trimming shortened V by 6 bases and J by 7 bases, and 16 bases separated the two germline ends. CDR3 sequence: CASSSGRSRNSPLHF. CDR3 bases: TGTGCCAGTAGCTCTGGAAGGAGTCGGAATTCACCCCTCCACTTT.

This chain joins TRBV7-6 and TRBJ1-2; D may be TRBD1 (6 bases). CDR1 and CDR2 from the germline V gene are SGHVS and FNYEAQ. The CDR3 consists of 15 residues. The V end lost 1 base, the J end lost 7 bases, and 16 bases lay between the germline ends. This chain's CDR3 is CASSLGTQGSGGYTF. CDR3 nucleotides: TGTGCCAGCAGCTTAGGGACTCAGGGGTCTGGTGGCTACACCTTC.

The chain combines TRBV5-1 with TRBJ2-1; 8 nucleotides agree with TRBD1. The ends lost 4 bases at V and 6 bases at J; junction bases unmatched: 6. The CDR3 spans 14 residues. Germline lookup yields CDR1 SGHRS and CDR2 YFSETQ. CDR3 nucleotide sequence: TGCGCCAGCAGCCCGACAGGGGCCATCAATGAGCAGTTCTTC. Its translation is CASSPTGAINEQFF. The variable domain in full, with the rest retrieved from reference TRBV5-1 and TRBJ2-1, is KAGVTQTPRYLIKTRGQQVTLSCSPISGHRSVSWYQQTPGQGLQFLFEYFSETQRNKGNFPGRFSGRQFSNSRSEMNVSTLELGDSALYLCASSPTGAINEQFFGPGTRLTVL.

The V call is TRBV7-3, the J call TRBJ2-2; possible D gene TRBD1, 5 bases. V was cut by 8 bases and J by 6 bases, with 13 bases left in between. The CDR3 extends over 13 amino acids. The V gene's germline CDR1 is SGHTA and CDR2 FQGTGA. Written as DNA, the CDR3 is TGTGCCAGCTCGACACCAGGGCCCGGGGAGCTGTTTTTT. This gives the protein CASSTPGPGELFF.